This note documents a single T cell receptor beta chain sequence. The antigen this receptor binds is unknown. No quality values exist for individual bases; no much larger clone is one base distant. Unmatched junction bases come to 8, with V trimmed by 3 bases and J by 12 bases. The germline V gene sets CDR1 to SGHDN and CDR2 to FVKESK. Including the terminal cysteine and phenylalanine, the CDR3 comprises 13 residues. The only DNA kept is the CDR3, 39 bases in frame from the first base. TCRdb records Illumina HiSeq 1500 as the sequencer. Using fastp trimming at Q25 and MiXCR clonotype assembly, TCRdb reanalyzed the public sequencing data and kept in-frame beta chains. Records with the same CDR3 protein are collapsed into one entry carrying the most frequent genes and DNA. Recorded for this sample are around 530,000 distinct CDR3 sequences; more than 25% of them occurred a single time. Roughly 13% of the sample rests with the top ten.

The record originates from a study of T cell repertoires in cytomegalovirus infection (dated by TCRdb to between 2018 and 2021). With regard to the full study: Donor HLA type was relevant to the analysis, as public TCR beta signatures indicated carriage of CMV infection together with the matching HLA type. Points the paper makes about the study in general: Carriers of CMV infection plus the relevant HLA type were discriminated by the cumulative frequency of public TCR beta family members in the study cohort and in an independent roughly 340-donor cohort. In the ex vivo response, HLA-C-restricted CMV-specific TCR beta clonotypes were dominant, and in two of eight donors the single most frequent clonotype came from this HLA-C-restricted group.

The specimen was PBMCs. The rearrangement joined TRBV14 to TRBJ1-5; TRBD1 lines up with 7 middle nucleotides. The sequence was collected from a human donor in good health (CMV status not recorded). Some clones in this sample may be carry-over from other donors' samples. The nucleotide sequence reads TGTGCCAGCAGCCAGACAGGGAGAGAGCTCCAGCATTTT. It translates to CASSQTGRELQHF.